These 6 T cell receptor beta chains came from one sample sequenced in a study of blood T cell repertoires in COVID-19. Profiling relied on immunoSEQ multiplex PCR, and the TCRdb table lists in-frame clones only, not all of them. Among about 190,000 clones listed, roughly 80% were seen once. Sequencing input: peripheral blood. These receptor sequences come from a human donor in a cohort sampled during active COVID-19.

This clone was observed a few times. The chain combines TRBV5-1 with TRBJ1-3; 8 nucleotides align to TRBD1. Per germline, CDR1 SGHRS and CDR2 YFSETQ. The CDR3 is 13 amino acids. V lost 5 bases and J lost 2; bases outside the gene matches: 0. The CDR3 here is CASRTGAGNTIYF. The CDR3 DNA sequence: TGCGCCAGCAGGACAGGGGCTGGAAACACCATATATTTT.

V is TRBV6-4 and J is TRBJ1-6; 7 bases are a match to TRBD1. Germline CDR1 reads MRHNA; CDR2 reads SNTAGT. V was clipped by 6 bases and J by 4 bases; unmatched bases: 3. This CDR3 is 14 amino acids long. The CDR3 coding sequence is TGTGCCAGCAGGACGGGACAGTATAATTCACCCCTCCACTTT. Amino acids: CASRTGQYNSPLHF.

The chain links TRBV18 to TRBJ1-2; 7 nucleotides match TRBD1. After removal of 2 bases from V and 4 bases from J, the junction contained 4 bases not matched to a gene. This CDR3 has 14 amino acids. Per germline, CDR1 KGHSH and CDR2 LQKENI. The CDR3 protein is CASSPRQGRYGYTF. Written as DNA, the CDR3 is TGTGCCAGCTCACCAAGACAGGGCCGCTATGGCTACACCTTC.

The V and J genes are TRBV5-6 and TRBJ2-2; D not certain. The germline gives CDR1 SGHDT, CDR2 YYEEEE. V gave up 2 bases and J gave up 2 bases, with 16 bases separating them. The CDR3 covers 17 residues. This CDR3 is CASSFSPTTKNTGELFF. The CDR3 region has the DNA TGTGCCAGCAGCTTTAGTCCGACAACCAAAAACACCGGGGAGCTGTTTTTT.

The rearrangement joins TRBV18 to TRBJ1-1; D gene uncertain. V was pared by 2 bases and J by 8 bases, with 15 bases between. The CDR3 spans 14 residues. Germline CDR1 is KGHSH and CDR2 is LQKENI. The CDR3 DNA reads as TGTGCCAGCTCACCAGAGATTAGTGCTCCAGAAGCTTTCTTT. Its protein is CASSPEISAPEAFF.

This clone was recorded a few times. V gene TRBV27 combines with J gene TRBJ2-5, with 8 bases that match TRBD2. This CDR3 has 17 residues. J lost 5 bases, V lost 0 bases, and 11 bases had no gene match. CDR1 MNHEY and CDR2 SMNVEV come from the germline V gene (reference sequence). The CDR3 sequence is CASSLSGVSGIWETQYF. The CDR3 DNA reads as TGTGCCAGCAGTTTATCGGGAGTTAGCGGGATTTGGGAGACCCAGTACTTC.